This T cell receptor (beta chain) was identified in a study of cytomegalovirus exposure and HLA in healthy donors. Germline V gene data show CDR1 as SGHTA and CDR2 as FQGNSA. This CDR3 has 14 residues. Trimming took off 1 base at V and 0 bases at J, with 4 bases between the two ends. It was with 60 Vbeta and 13 Jbeta primers that the PCR ran. Only in-frame clones appear in the TCRdb table, and some are missing; sequencing was by immunoSEQ multiplex PCR. This repertoire shows 150,000 to 200,000 clones, around 77% found once; its top ten account for under 1.5%. This clonotype originated in a woman in her 30s in good health and CMV-seronegative. Sequencing was carried out using PBMCs. J is TRBJ1-3 and V is TRBV7-2; no reliable D call. This CDR3 reads CASSLGLSGNTIYF. The CDR3 DNA is TGTGCCAGCAGCTTAGGTCTCTCTGGAAACACCATATATTTT.